This TCR beta chain appears in the sequencing data of a study of T-cell memory formation after mild COVID-19. Regarding the study as a whole: Mostly located in CM and EM were contracting CD4+ clones, with contracting CD8+ clones located in EMRA. Clones shrinking from day 15 to 85 showed even CD4/CD8 mixes; later expanders tilted CD4+. Cross-reactive memory seemingly joined, as some responding clones were found in pre-infection memory.

Amplification by 5'RACE using constant-segment primers produced TCR alpha and TCR beta cDNA libraries that carried sample barcodes and UMIs. Using its own MiXCR run on the 5' RACE reads, TCRdb lists one record per CDR3 protein. This table has 350,000 to 500,000 distinct CDR3 sequences, about 25% appearing once. There are many counts of this clonotype. No antigen is known for it. The CDR3 runs to 15 residues. V lost 5 bases and J lost 4; bases outside the gene matches: 7. Germline V lookup: CDR1 SEHNR, CDR2 FQNEAQ (reference sequence). The origin of this receptor is an adult woman who had mild COVID-19 (a few samples of this study predate the infection). Cell type and time point are not known. The J gene is TRBJ2-1, the V gene TRBV7-9; 8 bases line up with TRBD2. The sequencing input was PBMCs or a T cell subset sorted from them (not recorded which). The CDR3 bases are TGTGCCAGCAGCGTGAATTCGGGAGGGTACAATGAGCAGTTCTTC. This translates into CASSVNSGGYNEQFF.